This entry features one T cell receptor (beta chain) sequence. The specificity of this receptor is unknown. Per-nucleotide qualities are absent, and no much larger clonotype sits a single base away. The CDR3 regions of human TCRbeta chains were analyzed by immunosequencing. Per the source publication's procedure: Repertoire TCRs were checked for matches against a reference library of SARS-CoV-2-specific TCRs that had been generated using the MIRA antigen-specificity platform. Breadth meant the fraction of unique TCRs that were SARS-CoV-2-associated, whereas depth meant the fraction of total T cells that were SARS-CoV-2-associated. Using the MIRA data, each spike-specific TCR was mapped to the spike region that the TCR reacts to and placed in a CD4 or CD8 class. Log10-transformed breadth and depth values were compared by one-way ANOVA with Sidak's multiple comparisons tests. The table was pulled from immuneACCESS by TCRdb, which kept in-frame rearrangements only. Such tables lose some clones; where checked, under half of the loss comes from unresolved V genes, and the rest has no known cause. Clonal size and the V and J genes are those of that table, whereas D and trimming came from the DNA. In this sample the table shows 130,000 or so clones, over 90% of which occur a single time. 4.5% to 6% of the sample rests with the top ten.

This sample is part of a study of T cell responses to AZD1222 COVID-19 vaccine (dated by TCRdb to 2020 to 2023). Broadly, across the study: AZD1222 recipients given second doses at about 4 weeks or at about 12 weeks were pooled, since spike-specific TCR depth and breadth were not found to differ between the two schedules. A total of just over 230 trial participants underwent TCR sequencing, of whom roughly 210 had received two doses of AZD1222 and about 25 had received two doses of the MenACWY control vaccine. Trial participants were enrolled by age into subgroups of 18-55, 56-69 and 70-plus years, and about 150, 27 and 61 TCR-sequenced participants, respectively, were included in these subgroups.

The junction carries 9 bases between V and J, which are trimmed by 0 bases and 0 bases respectively. From a lookup of the germline V gene (reference sequence), CDR1 and CDR2 are SGHNT and YYREEE. The CDR3, cysteine through phenylalanine, is 15 amino acids long. Kept here is only the CDR3 DNA, which spans 45 bases and is read in frame from base 1. Overall results and qualifications from the work: The vaccine-associated CD4 TCRs covered the entire spike protein, and the dominant responses fell in regions 160-218 and 743-854. In the small 56-69-year group, the increase in depth fell short of significance, most likely because of low power. Conclusions about previously exposed vaccinees are limited, since just five or six AZD1222 recipients were seropositive for SARS-CoV-2 at baseline. Participants were mostly white British, with more females than males. The authors suggested clonal diversity may have been underestimated. Nearly half of unique spike-specific TCRs reportedly recognized epitopes outside regions mutated in the B.1.351 and B.1.1.7 variants. Because no day 14 peak-response samples were available, repertoires were characterized only after the peak T cell response. After two AZD1222 doses, both the breadth and the depth of spike-specific TCRs were significantly higher than at day 0 and than in MenACWY recipients.

The sample's time point label, decoded: baseline before first vaccination. Vaccinee samples were obtained from the UK trials COV001 and COV002, which included a single-blind randomized controlled phase 2/3 trial of AZD1222 (ChAdOx1 nCoV-19) in healthy adults. Trial participant PBMC samples were collected at day 0 and day 28 after the second dose for TCRbeta chain sequencing. The rearrangement joined TRBV5-4 to TRBJ1-1, with the identity of the D gene unclear. This sequence originates from an adult in good health. Sequenced material: peripheral blood, taken on day 0 of AZD1222 vaccination. The nucleotide sequence reads TGTGCCAGCAGCTTGGTAGGCGGAATGAACACTGAAGCTTTCTTT. It translates as CASSLVGGMNTEAFF.